The subject of this entry is one T cell receptor beta chain. Researchers took lesional scalp punch biopsies and peripheral blood from people who were alopecia areata patients. The data were obtained in a study of CD8+ T cells in alopecia areata. Study background: Oral tofacitinib, 5 to 10 mg twice daily, was given in an open-label trial.

It was cDNA, reverse transcribed from extracted RNA, that served as the sequencing template. TCRdb keeps only in-frame clones here, not all; method: immunoSEQ multiplex PCR. The sample lists some 150,000 clones, about 67% occurring once. After removal of 0 bases from V and 1 base from J, the junction contained 1 base not matched to a gene. Germline CDR1 LNHNV, CDR2 YYDKDF (reference sequence). This CDR3 contains 15 residues. The material sequenced was CD8+ T cells sorted from blood, taken at week 0. The chain has TRBV15 and TRBJ1-1; 8 nucleotides match TRBD1. This TCR came from a human donor with alopecia areata. This CDR3 reads CATSREGQGNTEAFF. In DNA form, the CDR3 reads TGTGCCACCAGCAGAGAAGGACAGGGGAACACTGAAGCTTTCTTT.